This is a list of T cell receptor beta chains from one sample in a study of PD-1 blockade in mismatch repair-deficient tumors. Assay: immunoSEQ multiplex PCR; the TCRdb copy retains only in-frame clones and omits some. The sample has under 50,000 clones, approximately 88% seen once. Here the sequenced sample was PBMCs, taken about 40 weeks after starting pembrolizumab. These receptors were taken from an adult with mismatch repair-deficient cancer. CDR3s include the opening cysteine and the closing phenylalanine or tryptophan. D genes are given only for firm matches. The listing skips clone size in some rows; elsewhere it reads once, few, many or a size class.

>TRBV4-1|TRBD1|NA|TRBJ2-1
TGCGCCAGCAGCCACCCCAAGGGACAGGGGGCGCGAAATGAGCAGTTCTTC
CASSHPKGQGARNEQFF
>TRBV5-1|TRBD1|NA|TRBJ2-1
TGCGCCAGCAGCTCCGGACAGGGGGGATACAATGAGCAGTTCTTC
CASSSGQGGYNEQFF
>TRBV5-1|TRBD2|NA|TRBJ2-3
TGCGCCAGCAGCTTGGGACTAGCGGGGTTCACAGATACGCAGTATTTT
CASSLGLAGFTDTQYF
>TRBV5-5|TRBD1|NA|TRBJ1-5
TGTGCCAGCAGCTCAGGGGGCGGCAATCAGCCCCAGCATTTT
CASSSGGGNQPQHF
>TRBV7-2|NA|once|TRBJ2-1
TGTGCCAGCAGCTTAGAGCGGAACAATGAGCAGTTCTTC
CASSLERNNEQFF
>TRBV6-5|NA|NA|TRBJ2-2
TGTGCCAGCAGAAAGGGGTCCACCGGGGAGCTGTTTTTT
CASRKGSTGELFF
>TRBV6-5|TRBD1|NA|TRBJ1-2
TGTGCCAGCAGTCACTTTCTCCCGGGACAGGGAAACGGCTACACCTTC
CASSHFLPGQGNGYTF
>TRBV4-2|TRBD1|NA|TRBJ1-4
TGTGCCAGCAGCCAGAGAGCCGGGACAGAGGCGGGGGGTCGGGAAAAACTGTTTTTT
CASSQRAGTEAGGREKLFF
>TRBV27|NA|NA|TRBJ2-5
TGTGCCAGCAGTTTAAGTTGGGGAGGATCCTTCCAAGAGACCCAGTACTTC
CASSLSWGGSFQETQYF
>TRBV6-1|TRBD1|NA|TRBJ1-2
TGTGCCAGCAGTATCGTACAGGGGAGTTATGGCTACACCTTC
CASSIVQGSYGYTF
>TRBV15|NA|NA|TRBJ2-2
TGTGCCACCAGCACGCACCGGACCGGGGAGCTGTTTTTT
CATSTHRTGELFF
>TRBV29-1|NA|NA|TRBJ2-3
TGCAGCACCCCGCCGGGAACAGGGTACACAGATACGCAGTATTTT
CSTPPGTGYTDTQYF
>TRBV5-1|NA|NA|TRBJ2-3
TGCGCCAGCAGCTTGGCTAAGAGCACAGATACGCAGTATTTT
CASSLAKSTDTQYF
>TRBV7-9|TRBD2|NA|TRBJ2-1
TGTGCCAGCAGCGACCGACTAGCGGGAGTGCCTGAGCAGTTCTTC
CASSDRLAGVPEQFF
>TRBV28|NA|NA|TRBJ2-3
TGTGCCAGCAGTTTAGGCGCAGGGGATACGCAGTATTTT
CASSLGAGDTQYF
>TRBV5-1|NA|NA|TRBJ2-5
TGCGCCAGCAGCTTAATAATAGCGGAAGAGACCCAGTACTTC
CASSLIIAEETQYF
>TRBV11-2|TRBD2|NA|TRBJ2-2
TGTGCCAGCACCGCGGGTGGGGGGGGCACCGGGGAGCTGTTTTTT
CASTAGGGGTGELFF
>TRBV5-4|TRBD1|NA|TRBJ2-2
TGTGCCAGCAGCTTGGCGACAGGGGCCGGGGAGCTGTTTTTT
CASSLATGAGELFF
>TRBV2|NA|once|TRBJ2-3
TGTGCCAGCAGTGATTACAGGGTAACCGCAGATACGCAGTATTTT
CASSDYRVTADTQYF
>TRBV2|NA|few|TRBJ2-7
TGTGCCAGCAGTATTCCTCTATCCTACGAGCAGTACTTC
CASSIPLSYEQYF
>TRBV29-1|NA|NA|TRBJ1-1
TGCAGCGCCCCCGGGATCACTGAAGCTTTCTTT
CSAPGITEAFF
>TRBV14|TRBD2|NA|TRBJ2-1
TGTGCCAGCAGCTACCTAGCGGGAGGGCCAAATGAGCAGTTCTTC
CASSYLAGGPNEQFF
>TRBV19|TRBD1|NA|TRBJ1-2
TGTGCCAGTAGTCCACAGGGGATCGATGGCTACACCTTC
CASSPQGIDGYTF
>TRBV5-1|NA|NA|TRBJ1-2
TGCGCCAGCAGCTTGGCAGGGCGAAGCGGCTACACCTTC
CASSLAGRSGYTF
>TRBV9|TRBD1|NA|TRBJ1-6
TGTGCCAGCAGCGCCTATGGACAGGGGGAATCACCCCTCCACTTT
CASSAYGQGESPLHF
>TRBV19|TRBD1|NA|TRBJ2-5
TGTGCCAGTACCCTTACCGGGACAGGGGAAGAGACCCAGTACTTC
CASTLTGTGEETQYF
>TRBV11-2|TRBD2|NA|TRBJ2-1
TGTGCCAGCAGCTTAGCGGGTTTGGCGGGAGTCGGCTACAATGAGCAGTTCTTC
CASSLAGLAGVGYNEQFF
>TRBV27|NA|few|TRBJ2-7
TGTGCCAGCAGTCTTAGACAGGTAGACTCCTACGAGCAGTACTTC
CASSLRQVDSYEQYF
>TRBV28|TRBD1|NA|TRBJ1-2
TGTGCCAGCAGTTCGCCAGGACAGGTTAAGGGCTATGGCTACACCTTC
CASSSPGQVKGYGYTF
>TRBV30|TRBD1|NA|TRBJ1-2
TGTGCCTGGAGTGTACTAACCCCCACAGGGGCCACCTTC
CAWSVLTPTGATF
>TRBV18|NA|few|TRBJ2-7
TGTGCCAGCTCACCACCGGCAGTATACGAGCAGTACTTC
CASSPPAVYEQYF
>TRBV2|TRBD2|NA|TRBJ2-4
TGTGCCAGCACGGGGGGAATAGCGGGAGCGGCCAAAAACATTCAGTACTTC
CASTGGIAGAAKNIQYF
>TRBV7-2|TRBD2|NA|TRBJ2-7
TGTGCCAGCAGGAGTAGCGGGAGTTACGAGCAGTACTTC
CASRSSGSYEQYF
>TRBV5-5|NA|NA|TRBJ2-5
TGTGCCAGCAGCTTGCGTGGGGCCGCAGGGGAGACCCAGTACTTC
CASSLRGAAGETQYF
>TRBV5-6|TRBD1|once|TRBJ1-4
TGTGCCAGCAGCTTGGACAGGACCGGGACAGGGAATGAAAAACTGTTTTTT
CASSLDRTGTGNEKLFF
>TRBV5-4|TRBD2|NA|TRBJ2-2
TGTGCCAGCAGCTTGTTTAGCGGGAGTCGCGGCGGGGAGCTGTTTTTT
CASSLFSGSRGGELFF
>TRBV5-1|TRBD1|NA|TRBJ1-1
TGCGCCAGCAGCCGGGGGACAGGGGGCAGTGGCACTGAAGCTTTCTTT
CASSRGTGGSGTEAFF